The entry that follows covers one TCR beta chain sequence. After removal of 2 bases from V and 5 bases from J, the junction contained 3 bases not matched to a gene. Germline CDR1 and CDR2: SGHRS and YFSETQ. The length of the CDR3 is 13 residues. Here immunoSEQ multiplex PCR was the method, and the copy in TCRdb shows in-frame clones only, minus some. The repertoire holds around 13,000 clones, with just under 75% as singletons. This sample is part of a study of OX40 agonist ivuxolimab in advanced cancers. The chain links TRBV5-1 to TRBJ2-7; 8 bases align to TRBD1. Sequencing used CD4+ or CD8+ T cells sorted from blood, obtained in a trial of the OX40 agonist ivuxolimab. The TCR comes from an adult with an advanced solid tumor such as melanoma, head and neck, liver or kidney cancer. The CDR3: CASSFGTGDEQYF. CDR3 DNA sequence: TGCGCCAGCAGCTTCGGGACAGGTGACGAGCAGTACTTC.